This T cell receptor (beta chain) came from a study of T cell responses to AZD1222 COVID-19 vaccine. Study findings and constraints: Baseline testing showed seropositivity in only a handful of AZD1222 recipients.

V was pared by 1 base and J by 2 bases, with 5 bases between. Germline V gene data show CDR1 as SGHTA and CDR2 as FQGNSA. This CDR3 contains 13 residues. The protocol was immunoSEQ multiplex PCR, while the TCRdb copy is restricted to in-frame clones and leaves out a portion. The table shows about 220,000 clones, with about 93% occurring only once. On this clone: Its antigen is unidentified. The same CDR3 arises from other DNA sequences in this sample as well.

The chain employs TRBV7-2 and TRBJ1-2; D gene unclear. Sequences were derived from peripheral blood, sampled on day 0 of MenACWY control vaccination. The clonotype comes from an adult in good health. CDR3 protein: CASSLGQNYGYTF. CDR3 nucleotides: TGTGCCAGCAGCTTAGGCCAGAACTATGGCTACACCTTC.